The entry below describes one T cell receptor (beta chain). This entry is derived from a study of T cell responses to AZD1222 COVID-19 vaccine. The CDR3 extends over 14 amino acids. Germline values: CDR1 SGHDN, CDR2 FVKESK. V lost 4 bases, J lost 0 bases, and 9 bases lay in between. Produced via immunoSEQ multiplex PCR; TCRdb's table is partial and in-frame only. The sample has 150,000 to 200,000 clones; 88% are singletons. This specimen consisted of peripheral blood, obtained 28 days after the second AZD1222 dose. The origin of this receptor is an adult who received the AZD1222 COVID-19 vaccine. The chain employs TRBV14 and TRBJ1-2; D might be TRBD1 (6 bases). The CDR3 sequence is CASSPGAPNYGYTF. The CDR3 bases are TGTGCCAGCAGCCCAGGGGCGCCTAACTATGGCTACACCTTC.